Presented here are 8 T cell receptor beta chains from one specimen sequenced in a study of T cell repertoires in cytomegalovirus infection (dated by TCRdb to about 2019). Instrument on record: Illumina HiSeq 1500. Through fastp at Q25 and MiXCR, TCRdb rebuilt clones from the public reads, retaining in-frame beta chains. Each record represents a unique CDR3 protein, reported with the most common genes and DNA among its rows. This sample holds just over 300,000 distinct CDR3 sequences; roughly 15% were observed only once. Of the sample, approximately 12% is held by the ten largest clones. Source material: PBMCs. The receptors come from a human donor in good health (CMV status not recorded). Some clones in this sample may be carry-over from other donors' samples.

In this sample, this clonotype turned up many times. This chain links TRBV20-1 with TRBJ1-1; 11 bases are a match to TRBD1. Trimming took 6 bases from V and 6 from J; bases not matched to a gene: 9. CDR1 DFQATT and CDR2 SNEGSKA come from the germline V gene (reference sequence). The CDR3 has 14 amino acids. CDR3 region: CSAEERDRGSEAFF. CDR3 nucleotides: TGCAGTGCCGAGGAAAGGGACAGGGGGTCTGAAGCTTTCTTT.

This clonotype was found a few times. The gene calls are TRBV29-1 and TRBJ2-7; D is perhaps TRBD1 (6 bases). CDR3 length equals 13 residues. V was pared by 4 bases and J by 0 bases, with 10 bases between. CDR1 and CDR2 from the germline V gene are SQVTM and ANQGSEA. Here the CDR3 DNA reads TGCAGCGTTGCCAGGGGCCTCTCCTACGAGCAGTACTTC. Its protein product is CSVARGLSYEQYF.

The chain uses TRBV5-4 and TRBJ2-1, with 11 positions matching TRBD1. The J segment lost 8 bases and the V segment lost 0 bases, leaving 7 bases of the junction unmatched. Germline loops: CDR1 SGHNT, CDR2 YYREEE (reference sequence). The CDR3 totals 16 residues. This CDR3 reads CASSLGGTGGSYEQFF. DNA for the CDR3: TGTGCCAGCAGCTTGGGGGGGACAGGGGGATCATATGAGCAGTTCTTC.

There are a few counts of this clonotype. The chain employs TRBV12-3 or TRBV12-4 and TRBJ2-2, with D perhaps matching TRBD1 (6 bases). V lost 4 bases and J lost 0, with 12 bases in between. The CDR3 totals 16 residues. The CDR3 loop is CASSYRAGSNTGELFF. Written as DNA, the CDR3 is TGTGCCAGCAGTTACAGGGCAGGATCGAACACCGGGGAGCTGTTTTTT.

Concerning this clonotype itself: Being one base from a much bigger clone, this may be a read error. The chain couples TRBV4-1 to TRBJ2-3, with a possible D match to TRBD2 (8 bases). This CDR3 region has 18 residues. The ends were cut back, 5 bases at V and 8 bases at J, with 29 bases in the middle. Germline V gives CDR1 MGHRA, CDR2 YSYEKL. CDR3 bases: TGCGCCAGCAGCGTACGGACAGGAGTGTTATCGGGGGGGCCTACGCAGTATTTT. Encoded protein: CASSVRTGVLSGGPTQYF.

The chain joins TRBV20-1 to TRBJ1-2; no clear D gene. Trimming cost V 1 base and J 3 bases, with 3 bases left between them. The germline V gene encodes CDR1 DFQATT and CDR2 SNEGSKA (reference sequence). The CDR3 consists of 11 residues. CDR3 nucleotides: TGCAGTGCTAGAGCAGACTATGGCTACACCTTC. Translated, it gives CSARADYGYTF.

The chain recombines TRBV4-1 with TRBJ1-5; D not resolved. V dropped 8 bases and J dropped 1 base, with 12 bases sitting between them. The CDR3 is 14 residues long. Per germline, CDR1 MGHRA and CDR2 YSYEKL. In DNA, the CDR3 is TGCGCCAGCGGATGGCCGAGGAGCAATCAGCCCCAGCATTTT. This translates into CASGWPRSNQPQHF.

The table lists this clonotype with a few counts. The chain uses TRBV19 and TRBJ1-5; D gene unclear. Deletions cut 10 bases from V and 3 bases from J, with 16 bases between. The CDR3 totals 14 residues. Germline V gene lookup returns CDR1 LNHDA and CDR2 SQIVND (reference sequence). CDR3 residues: CATGRILHNQPQHF. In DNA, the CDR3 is TGTGCCACCGGACGGATTCTCCACAATCAGCCCCAGCATTTT. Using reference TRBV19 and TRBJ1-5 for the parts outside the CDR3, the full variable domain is DGGITQSPKYLFRKEGQNVTLSCEQNLNHDAMYWYRQDPGQGLRLIYYSQIVNDFQKGDIAEGYSVSREKKESFPLTVTSAQKNPTAFYLCATGRILHNQPQHFGDGTRLSIL.